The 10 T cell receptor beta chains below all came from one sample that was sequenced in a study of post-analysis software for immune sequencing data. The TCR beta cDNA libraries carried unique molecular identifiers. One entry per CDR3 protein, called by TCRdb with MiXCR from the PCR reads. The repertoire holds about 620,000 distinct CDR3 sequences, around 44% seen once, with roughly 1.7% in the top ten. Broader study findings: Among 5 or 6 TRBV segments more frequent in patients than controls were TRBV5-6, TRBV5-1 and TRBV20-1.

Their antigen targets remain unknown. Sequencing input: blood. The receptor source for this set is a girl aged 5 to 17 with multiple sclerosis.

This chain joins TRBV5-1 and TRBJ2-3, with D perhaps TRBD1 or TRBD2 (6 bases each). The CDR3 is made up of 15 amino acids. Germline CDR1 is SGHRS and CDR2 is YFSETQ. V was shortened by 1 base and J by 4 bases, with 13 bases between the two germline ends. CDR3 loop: CASSLSSRGPDTQYF. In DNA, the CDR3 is TGCGCCAGCAGCTTGTCTAGCCGGGGGCCAGATACGCAGTATTTT.

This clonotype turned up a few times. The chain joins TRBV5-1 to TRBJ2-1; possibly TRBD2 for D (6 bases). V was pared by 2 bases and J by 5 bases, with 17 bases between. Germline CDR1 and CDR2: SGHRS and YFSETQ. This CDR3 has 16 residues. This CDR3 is CASSFAGTYLNNEQFF. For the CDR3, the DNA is TGCGCCAGCAGCTTCGCAGGGACTTACCTAAACAATGAGCAGTTCTTC.

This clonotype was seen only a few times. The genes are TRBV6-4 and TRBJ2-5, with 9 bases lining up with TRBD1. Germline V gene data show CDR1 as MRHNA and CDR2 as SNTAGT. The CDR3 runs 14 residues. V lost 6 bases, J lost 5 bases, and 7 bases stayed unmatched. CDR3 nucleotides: TGTGCCAGCAGCCCGACAGGGGGACGGGAGACCCAGTACTTC. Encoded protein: CASSPTGGRETQYF.

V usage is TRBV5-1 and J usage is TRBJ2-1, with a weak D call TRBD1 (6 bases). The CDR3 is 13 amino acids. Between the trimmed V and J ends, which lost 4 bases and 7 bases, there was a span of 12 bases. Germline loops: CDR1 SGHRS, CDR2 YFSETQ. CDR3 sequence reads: CASSEDSVNEQFF. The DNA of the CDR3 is TGCGCCAGCAGCGAGGACAGCGTGAATGAGCAGTTCTTC.

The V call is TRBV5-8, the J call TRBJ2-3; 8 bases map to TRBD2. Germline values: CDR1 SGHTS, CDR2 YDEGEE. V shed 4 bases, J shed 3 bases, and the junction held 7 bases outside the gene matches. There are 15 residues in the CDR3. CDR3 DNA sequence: TGTGCCAGCAGCCCCGGGACTAGATTGACAGATACGCAGTATTTT. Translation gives CASSPGTRLTDTQYF.

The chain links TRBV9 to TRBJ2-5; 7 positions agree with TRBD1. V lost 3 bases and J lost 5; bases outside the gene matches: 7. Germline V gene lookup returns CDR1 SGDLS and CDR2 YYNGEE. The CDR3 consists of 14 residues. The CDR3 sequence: CASSGQGTRETQYF. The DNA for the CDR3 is TGTGCCAGCAGCGGACAGGGTACCAGGGAGACCCAGTACTTC.

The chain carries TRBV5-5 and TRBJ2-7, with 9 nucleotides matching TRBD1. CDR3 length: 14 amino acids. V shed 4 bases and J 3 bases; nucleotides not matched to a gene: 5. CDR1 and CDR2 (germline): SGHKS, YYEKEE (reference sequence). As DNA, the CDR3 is TGTGCCAGCAGCATGACAGGGGGAGGCTACGAGCAGTACTTC. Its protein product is CASSMTGGGYEQYF. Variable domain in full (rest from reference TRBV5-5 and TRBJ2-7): DAGVTQSPTHLIKTRGQQVTLRCSPISGHKSVSWYQQVLGQGPQFIFQYYEKEERGRGNFPDRFSARQFPNYSSELNVNALLLGDSALYLCASSMTGGGYEQYFGPGTRLTVT.

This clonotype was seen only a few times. The CDR3 is CASKQRRGTARGYTF. DNA of the CDR3: TGTGCCAGCAAACAACGCCGCGGGACAGCGAGGGGCTACACCTTC. This chain connects TRBV6-6 to TRBJ1-2; 7 bases are a match to TRBD1. The germline V gene has CDR1 MNHNY and CDR2 SVGAGI (reference sequence). The CDR3 has 15 amino acids. V lost 7 bases and J lost 8; bases outside the gene matches: 16.

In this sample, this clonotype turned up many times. DNA of the CDR3: TGTGCCAGCAGTTACGGGCAGGGGCGAGAGACCCAGTACTTC. Translated, it gives CASSYGQGRETQYF. This chain uses TRBV27 with TRBJ2-5, with D possibly TRBD1 on 6 matching bases. The CDR3 is made up of 14 amino acids. Looked up from germline, CDR1 is MNHEY and CDR2 is SMNVEV (reference sequence). Trimming stripped 4 bases from V and 4 bases from J, with 13 bases between.

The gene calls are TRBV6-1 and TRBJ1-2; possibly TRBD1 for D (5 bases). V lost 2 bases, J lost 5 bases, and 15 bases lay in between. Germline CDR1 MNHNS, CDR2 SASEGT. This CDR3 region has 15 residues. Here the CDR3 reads CASSENGGTVYGYTF. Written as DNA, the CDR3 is TGTGCCAGCAGTGAAAACGGGGGGACCGTTTATGGCTACACCTTC.